This TCR beta chain comes out of a study of identical twins. Template switching (which added a universal primer site) was used, and cDNA carried unique molecular identifiers. From the 5' RACE reads, TCRdb called clonotypes with MiXCR, one entry per CDR3 protein. In the table there are about 690,000 distinct CDR3 sequences, approximately 6.1% of which are singletons. The length of the CDR3 is 16 residues. Trimming shortened V by 0 bases and J by 0 bases, and 8 bases separated the two germline ends. The germline CDR1 and CDR2 sequences are MGHRA and YSYEKL. Regarding the study as a whole: Compared with unrelated sharing, twin-shared out-of-frame alpha sequences had more low-probability sequences. Twins shared beta out-of-frame sequences in excess, but this excess was weaker.

Details on this clonotype: Its antigen is currently unknown.

The chain couples TRBV4-1 to TRBJ2-2; unclear D gene. Material: naive T cells sorted from blood. This receptor was identified in a man between 18 and 35 years old in good health. Here the CDR3 reads CASSQDRIPNTGELFF. CDR3 DNA sequence: TGCGCCAGCAGCCAAGATCGAATCCCGAACACCGGGGAGCTGTTTTTT.